The T cell receptor (beta chain) under discussion was sequenced for a study of T cells in localized non-small cell lung cancer. Study observations and caveats: Longer overall survival was associated with a higher density of T cells in the blood. Analysis by sequencing included only one tumor region, so heterogeneity remains possible. Exceeding tumor, uninvolved adjacent lung had the highest T cell clonality. Paired adjacent lung recovered a median around 60 of the top 100 tumor clones.

Details on this clone: The antigen is undetermined.

Trimming took off 2 bases at V and 1 base at J, with 8 bases between the two ends. The V gene's germline CDR1 is MDHEN and CDR2 SYDVKM. The CDR3 totals 14 residues. The data were produced by immunoSEQ multiplex PCR, yet TCRdb's version contains in-frame clones alone and is incomplete. This sample yields around 24,000 clones, of which roughly nine tenths are seen a single time; 22% belongs to the top ten. The chain joins TRBV28 to TRBJ1-2; possibly TRBD1 for D (5 bases). This TCR came from a man aged 40 to 70 with stage I squamous cell lung carcinoma. The specimen comprised peripheral blood, sampled before any cancer treatment. The DNA of the CDR3 is TGTGCCAGCAGTTTACCAGGGAGTAACTATGGCTACACCTTC. This sequence encodes CASSLPGSNYGYTF.